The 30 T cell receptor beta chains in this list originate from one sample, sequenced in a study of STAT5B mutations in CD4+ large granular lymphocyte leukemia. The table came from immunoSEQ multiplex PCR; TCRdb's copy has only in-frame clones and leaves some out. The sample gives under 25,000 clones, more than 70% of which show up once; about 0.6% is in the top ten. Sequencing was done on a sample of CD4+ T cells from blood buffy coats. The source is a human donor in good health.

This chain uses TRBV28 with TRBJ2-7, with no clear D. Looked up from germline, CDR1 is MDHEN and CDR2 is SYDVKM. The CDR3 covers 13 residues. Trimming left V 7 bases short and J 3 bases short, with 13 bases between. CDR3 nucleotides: TGTGCCAGCAAAGAGGTTTTGCGCTACGAGCAGTACTTC. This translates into CASKEVLRYEQYF.

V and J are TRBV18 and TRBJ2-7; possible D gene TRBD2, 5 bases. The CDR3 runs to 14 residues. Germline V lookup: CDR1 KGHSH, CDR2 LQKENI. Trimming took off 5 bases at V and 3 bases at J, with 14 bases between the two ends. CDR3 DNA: TGTGCCAGCTCATCTGGAGGTGGTCTCTACGAGCAGTACTTC. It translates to CASSSGGGLYEQYF. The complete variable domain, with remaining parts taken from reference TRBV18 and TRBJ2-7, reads NAGVMQNPRHLVRRRGQEARLRCSPMKGHSHVYWYRQLPEEGLKFMVYLQKENIIDESGMPKERFSAEFPKEGPSILRIQQVVRGDSAAYFCASSSGGGLYEQYFGPGTRLTVT.

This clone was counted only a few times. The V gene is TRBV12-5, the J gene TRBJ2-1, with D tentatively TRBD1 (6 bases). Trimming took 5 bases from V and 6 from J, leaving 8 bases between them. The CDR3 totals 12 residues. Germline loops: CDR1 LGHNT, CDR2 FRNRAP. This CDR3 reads CASGTDSNEQFF. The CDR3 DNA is TGTGCTAGTGGTACGGACAGCAATGAGCAGTTCTTC.

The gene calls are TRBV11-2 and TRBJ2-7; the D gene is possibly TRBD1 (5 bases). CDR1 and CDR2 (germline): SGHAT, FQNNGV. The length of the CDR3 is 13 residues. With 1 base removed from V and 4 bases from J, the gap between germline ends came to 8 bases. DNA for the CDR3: TGTGCCAGCAGCTTAGCTCAGGGATACGAGCAGTACTTC. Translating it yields CASSLAQGYEQYF. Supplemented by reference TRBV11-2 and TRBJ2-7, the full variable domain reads EAGVAQSPRYKIIEKRQSVAFWCNPISGHATLYWYQQILGQGPKLLIQFQNNGVVDDSQLPKDRFSAERLKGVDSTLKIQPAKLEDSAVYLCASSLAQGYEQYFGPGTRLTVT.

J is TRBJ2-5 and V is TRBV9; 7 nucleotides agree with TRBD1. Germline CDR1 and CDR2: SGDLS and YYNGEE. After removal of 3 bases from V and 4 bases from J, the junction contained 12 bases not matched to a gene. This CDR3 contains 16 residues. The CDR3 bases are TGTGCCAGCAGCGAAACCGGGACAGCTGGGGGAGAGACCCAGTACTTC. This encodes CASSETGTAGGETQYF.

CDR3: CAITDTANTEAFF. CDR3 DNA: TGTGCCATCACCGACACGGCGAACACTGAAGCTTTCTTT. The chain joins TRBV10-3 to TRBJ1-1; D not certain. V was clipped by 7 bases and J by 1 base, with 10 bases between them. This CDR3 is 13 amino acids long. Germline V CDR1 and CDR2: ENHRY, SYGVKD.

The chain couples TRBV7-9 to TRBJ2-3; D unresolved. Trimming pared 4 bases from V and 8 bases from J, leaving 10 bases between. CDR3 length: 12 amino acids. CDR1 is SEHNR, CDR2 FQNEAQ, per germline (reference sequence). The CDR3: CASSSGGGTQYF. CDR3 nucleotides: TGTGCCAGCAGCTCCGGCGGCGGTACGCAGTATTTT.

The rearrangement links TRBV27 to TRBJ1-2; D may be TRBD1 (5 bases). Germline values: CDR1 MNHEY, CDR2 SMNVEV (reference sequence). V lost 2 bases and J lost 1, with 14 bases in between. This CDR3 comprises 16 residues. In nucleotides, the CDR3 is TGTGCCAGCAGTTTACTTCTCGGGGCAGTTAACTATGGCTACACCTTC. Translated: CASSLLLGAVNYGYTF.

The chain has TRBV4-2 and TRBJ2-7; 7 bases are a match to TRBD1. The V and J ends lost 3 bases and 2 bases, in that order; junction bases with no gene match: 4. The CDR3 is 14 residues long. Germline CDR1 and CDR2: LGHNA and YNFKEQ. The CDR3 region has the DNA TGTGCCAGCAGCCACCCTGGGACAGCCTACGAGCAGTACTTC. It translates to CASSHPGTAYEQYF.

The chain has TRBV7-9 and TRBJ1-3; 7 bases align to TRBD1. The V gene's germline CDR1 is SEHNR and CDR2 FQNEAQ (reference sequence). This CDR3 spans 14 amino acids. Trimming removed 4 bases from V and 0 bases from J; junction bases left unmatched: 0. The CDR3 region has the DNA TGTGCCAGCAGCTCAGGGGGCTCTGGAAACACCATATATTTT. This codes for CASSSGGSGNTIYF.

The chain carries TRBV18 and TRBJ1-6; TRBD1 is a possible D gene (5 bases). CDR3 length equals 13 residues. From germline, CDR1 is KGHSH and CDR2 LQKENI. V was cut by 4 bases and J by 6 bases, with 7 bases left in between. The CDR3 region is CASSQGPNSPLHF. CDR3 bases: TGTGCCAGCTCACAGGGGCCTAATTCACCCCTCCACTTT. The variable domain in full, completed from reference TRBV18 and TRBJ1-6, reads NAGVMQNPRHLVRRRGQEARLRCSPMKGHSHVYWYRQLPEEGLKFMVYLQKENIIDESGMPKERFSAEFPKEGPSILRIQQVVRGDSAAYFCASSQGPNSPLHFGNGTRLTVT.

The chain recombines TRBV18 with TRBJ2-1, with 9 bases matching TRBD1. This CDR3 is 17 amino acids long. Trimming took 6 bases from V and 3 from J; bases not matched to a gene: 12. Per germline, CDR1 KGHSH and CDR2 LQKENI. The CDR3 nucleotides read TGTGCCAGCTCTCCTCCGTTGGGGACAGGGCTCTACAATGAGCAGTTCTTC. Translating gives CASSPPLGTGLYNEQFF.

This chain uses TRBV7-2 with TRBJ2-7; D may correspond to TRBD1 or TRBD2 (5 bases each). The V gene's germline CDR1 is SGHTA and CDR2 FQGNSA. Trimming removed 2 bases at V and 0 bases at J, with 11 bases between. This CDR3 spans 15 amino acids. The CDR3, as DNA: TGTGCCAGCAGCTTACGGAGAGGGGCCTCCTACGAGCAGTACTTC. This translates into CASSLRRGASYEQYF.

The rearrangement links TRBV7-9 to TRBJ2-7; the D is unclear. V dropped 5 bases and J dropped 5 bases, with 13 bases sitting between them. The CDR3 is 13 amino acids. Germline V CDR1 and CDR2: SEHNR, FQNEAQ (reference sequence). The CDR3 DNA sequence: TGTGCCAGCAGCCCCCGACTGGCCCACGAGCAGTACTTC. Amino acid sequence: CASSPRLAHEQYF.

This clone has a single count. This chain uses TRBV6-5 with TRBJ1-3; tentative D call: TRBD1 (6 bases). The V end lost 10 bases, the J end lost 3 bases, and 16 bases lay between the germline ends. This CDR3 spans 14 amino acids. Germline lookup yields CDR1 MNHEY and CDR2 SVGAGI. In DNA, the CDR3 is TGTGCCACCGCGGACAGCGCCCTTGGAAACACCATATATTTT. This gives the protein CATADSALGNTIYF.

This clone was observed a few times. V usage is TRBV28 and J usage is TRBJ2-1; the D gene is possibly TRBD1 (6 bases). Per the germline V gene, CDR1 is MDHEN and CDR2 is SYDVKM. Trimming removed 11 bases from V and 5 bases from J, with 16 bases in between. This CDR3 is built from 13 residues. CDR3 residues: CAAKTGQNNEQFF. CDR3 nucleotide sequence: TGTGCCGCGAAGACAGGACAAAACAATGAGCAGTTCTTC.

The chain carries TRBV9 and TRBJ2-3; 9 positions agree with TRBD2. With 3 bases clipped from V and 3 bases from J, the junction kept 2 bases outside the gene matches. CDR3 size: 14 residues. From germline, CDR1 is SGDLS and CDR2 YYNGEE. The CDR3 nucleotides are TGTGCCAGCAGCGACGGACTAGCGACAGATACGCAGTATTTT. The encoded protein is CASSDGLATDTQYF.

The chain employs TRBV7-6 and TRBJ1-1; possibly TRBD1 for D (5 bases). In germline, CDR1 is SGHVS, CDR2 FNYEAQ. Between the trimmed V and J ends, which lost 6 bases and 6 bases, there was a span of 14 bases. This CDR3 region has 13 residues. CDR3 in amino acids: CASSNIGRAEAFF. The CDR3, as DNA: TGTGCCAGCAGTAATATCGGCAGGGCTGAAGCTTTCTTT.

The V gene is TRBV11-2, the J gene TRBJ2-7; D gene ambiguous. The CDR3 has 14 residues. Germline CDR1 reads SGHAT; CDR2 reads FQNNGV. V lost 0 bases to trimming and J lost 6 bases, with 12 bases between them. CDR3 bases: TGTGCCAGCAGCTTAGAGGGCTGGGCTTCCGAGCAGTACTTC. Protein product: CASSLEGWASEQYF.

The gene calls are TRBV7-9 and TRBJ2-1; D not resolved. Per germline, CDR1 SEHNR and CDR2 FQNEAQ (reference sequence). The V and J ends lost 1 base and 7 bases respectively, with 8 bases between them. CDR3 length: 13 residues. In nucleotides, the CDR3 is TGTGCCAGCAGCTTAGTTGGTGCGAATGAGCAGTTCTTC. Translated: CASSLVGANEQFF.

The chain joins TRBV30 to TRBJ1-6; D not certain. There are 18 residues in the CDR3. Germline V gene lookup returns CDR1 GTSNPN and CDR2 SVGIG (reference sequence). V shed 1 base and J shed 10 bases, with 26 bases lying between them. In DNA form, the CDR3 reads TGTGCCTGGAGTGGCTGGCTTCCCGGGGTTACGGGAGAATCACCCCTCCACTTT. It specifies CAWSGWLPGVTGESPLHF.

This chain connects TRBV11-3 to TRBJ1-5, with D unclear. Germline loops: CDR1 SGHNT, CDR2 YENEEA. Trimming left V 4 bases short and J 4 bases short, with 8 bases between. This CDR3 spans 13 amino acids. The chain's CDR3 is CASSSRQNQPQHF. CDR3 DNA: TGTGCCAGCAGCTCCCGTCAAAATCAGCCCCAGCATTTT.

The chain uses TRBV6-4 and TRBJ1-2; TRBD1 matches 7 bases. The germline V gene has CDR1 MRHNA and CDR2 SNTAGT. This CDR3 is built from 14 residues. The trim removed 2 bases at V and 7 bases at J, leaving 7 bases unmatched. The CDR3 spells CASSDATGTGGYTF. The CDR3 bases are TGTGCCAGCAGTGACGCGACAGGGACGGGTGGCTACACCTTC.

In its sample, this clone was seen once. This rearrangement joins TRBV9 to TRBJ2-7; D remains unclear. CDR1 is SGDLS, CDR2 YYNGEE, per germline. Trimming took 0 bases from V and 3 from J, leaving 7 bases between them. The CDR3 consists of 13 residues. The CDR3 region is CASSVGIGYEQYF. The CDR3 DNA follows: TGTGCCAGCAGCGTAGGGATAGGCTACGAGCAGTACTTC.

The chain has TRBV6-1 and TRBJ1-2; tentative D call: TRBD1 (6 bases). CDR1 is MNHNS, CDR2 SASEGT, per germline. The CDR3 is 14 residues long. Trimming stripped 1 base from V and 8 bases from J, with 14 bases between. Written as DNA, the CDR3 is TGTGCCAGCAGTGAAGTCGGCAGGGGACGCGGCTACACCTTC. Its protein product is CASSEVGRGRGYTF.

CDR3 sequence reads: CASSLEGTWAYEQYF. The CDR3 DNA follows: TGTGCCAGCAGCTTAGAAGGGACATGGGCCTACGAGCAGTACTTC. The chain combines TRBV11-2 with TRBJ2-7; D is possibly TRBD1 (6 bases). Germline loops: CDR1 SGHAT, CDR2 FQNNGV. CDR3 length equals 15 residues. Trimming cost V 0 bases and J 2 bases, with 11 bases left between them.

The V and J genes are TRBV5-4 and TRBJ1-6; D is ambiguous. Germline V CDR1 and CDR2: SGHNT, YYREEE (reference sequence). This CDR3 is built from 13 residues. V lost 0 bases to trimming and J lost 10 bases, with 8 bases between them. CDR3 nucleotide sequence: TGTGCCAGCAGCTTGGACAGCTACTCACCCCTCCACTTT. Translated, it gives CASSLDSYSPLHF.

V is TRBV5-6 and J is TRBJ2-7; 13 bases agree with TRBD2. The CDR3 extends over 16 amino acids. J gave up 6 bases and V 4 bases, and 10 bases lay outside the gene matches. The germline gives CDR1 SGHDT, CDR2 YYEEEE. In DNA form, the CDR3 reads TGTGCCAGCAGCCCCGGACTAGCGGGGGACGCGCTCGAGCAGTACTTC. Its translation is CASSPGLAGDALEQYF.

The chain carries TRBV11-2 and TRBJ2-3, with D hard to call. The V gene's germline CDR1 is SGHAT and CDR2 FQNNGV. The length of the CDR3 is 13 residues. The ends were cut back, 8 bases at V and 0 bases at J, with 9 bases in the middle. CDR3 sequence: CASHKGSTDTQYF. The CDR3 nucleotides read TGTGCCAGCCATAAGGGCAGCACAGATACGCAGTATTTT.

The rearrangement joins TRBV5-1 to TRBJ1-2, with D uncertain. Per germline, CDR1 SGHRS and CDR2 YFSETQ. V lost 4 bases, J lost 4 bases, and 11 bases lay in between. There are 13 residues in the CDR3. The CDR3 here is CASSVDSSYGYTF. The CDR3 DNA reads TGCGCCAGCAGCGTGGACTCCTCCTATGGCTACACCTTC.